What follows are 15 T cell receptor beta chains derived from one specimen sequenced in a study of multiple sclerosis patients with progressive multifocal leukoencephalopathy. As to time point: around 12 months of natalizumab therapy. The assay was immunoSEQ multiplex PCR, and TCRdb's table has in-frame clones only and misses some. Seen here are tens of thousands of clones, almost 90% observed once, and the top ten hold under 1.5%. Specimen: PBMCs, collected from a patient treated with natalizumab. The receptor source for this set is a human donor with multiple sclerosis.

Here the CDR3 reads CAWSYPDRILYGYTF. The CDR3, as DNA: TGTGCCTGGAGCTACCCGGACAGGATACTATATGGCTACACCTTC. The chain has TRBV30 and TRBJ1-2, with TRBD1 matching over 7 bases. Trimming removed 3 bases from V and 5 bases from J; junction bases left unmatched: 12. This CDR3 is built from 15 residues. The germline gives CDR1 GTSNPN, CDR2 SVGIG (reference sequence).

The V gene is TRBV7-6, the J gene TRBJ1-1; 7 nucleotides line up with TRBD1. Trimming at V came to 5 bases and at J to 1 base, leaving 1 base not matched to a gene. CDR1 is SGHVS, CDR2 FNYEAQ, per germline. This CDR3 comprises 13 residues. CDR3 protein: CASSQGGNTEAFF. The CDR3 DNA reads TGTGCCAGCAGCCAGGGGGGGAACACTGAAGCTTTCTTT.

The chain links TRBV4-3 to TRBJ2-4, with 7 nucleotides matching TRBD1. The germline CDR1 and CDR2 sequences are LGHNA and YSLEER. The CDR3 is 21 amino acids. V was clipped by 3 bases and J by 0 bases; unmatched bases: 20. The CDR3, as DNA: TGCGCCAGCAGCCAGGATTATCCGGGACAGATGAATACTAAAGCCAAAAACATTCAGTACTTC. It specifies CASSQDYPGQMNTKAKNIQYF.

J is TRBJ2-5 and V is TRBV5-1; the D gene is possibly TRBD1 (5 bases). TRBJ2-7 matches the DNA end more closely, so the J call is doubtful. Germline V gene data show CDR1 as SGHRS and CDR2 as YFSETQ. CDR3 length: 15 amino acids. For the CDR3, the DNA is TGCGCCAGCAGAGACAGCTCAGTTCTCTCCTACGAGCAGTACTTC. As protein: CASRDSSVLSYEQYF.

The chain carries TRBV5-1 and TRBJ2-3; D is unclear. Germline-derived CDR1 and CDR2 are SGHRS and YFSETQ. V dropped 0 bases and J dropped 5 bases, with 10 bases sitting between them. CDR3 size: 14 residues. CDR3 bases: TGCGCCAGCAGCTTGGAAAGGGTGGGAGATACGCAGTATTTT. This encodes CASSLERVGDTQYF.

The rearrangement uses TRBV28 and TRBJ2-1, with no clear D. This CDR3 region has 13 residues. Trimming took off 4 bases at V and 5 bases at J, with 9 bases between the two ends. CDR1 is MDHEN and CDR2 is SYDVKM in the germline V gene. The CDR3 loop reads CASSSSPDNEQFF. The DNA for the CDR3 is TGTGCCAGCAGTTCGTCGCCAGACAATGAGCAGTTCTTC.

The J gene is TRBJ2-1, the V gene TRBV29-1, with D possibly TRBD1 on 6 matching bases. Trimming took off 4 bases at V and 7 bases at J, with 20 bases between the two ends. The CDR3 sequence is 15 residues long. The germline V gene has CDR1 SQVTM and CDR2 ANQGSEA. The chain's CDR3 is CSVGRRQGMGNEQFF. In DNA form, the CDR3 reads TGCAGCGTTGGACGCAGGCAGGGGATGGGGAATGAGCAGTTCTTC.

This sequence joins TRBV5-1 and TRBJ2-7; D may correspond to TRBD1 or TRBD2 (5 bases each). With 4 bases removed from V and 6 bases from J, the gap between germline ends came to 17 bases. The germline CDR1 and CDR2 sequences are SGHRS and YFSETQ. CDR3 length: 14 residues. The CDR3 DNA follows: TGCGCCAGCAGCATAGGGACGGTAGCTACCGAGCAGTACTTC. Translated, it gives CASSIGTVATEQYF. The full variable domain, completed using reference TRBV5-1 and TRBJ2-7, is KAGVTQTPRYLIKTRGQQVTLSCSPISGHRSVSWYQQTPGQGLQFLFEYFSETQRNKGNFPGRFSGRQFSNSRSEMNVSTLELGDSALYLCASSIGTVATEQYFGPGTRLTVT.

This clone was seen just once. The chain uses TRBV5-4 and TRBJ2-6; the D is unclear. The CDR3 contains 15 residues. Trimming stripped 0 bases from V and 0 bases from J, with 4 bases between. Germline-derived CDR1 and CDR2 are SGHNT and YYREEE (reference sequence). Written as DNA, the CDR3 is TGTGCCAGCAGCTTGGTTGGCTCTGGGGCCAACGTCCTGACTTTC. Translating gives CASSLVGSGANVLTF.

The chain couples TRBV30 to TRBJ2-5, with D tentatively TRBD2 (7 bases). Gene TRBJ2-7 matches the end of the DNA better, so the J call may be wrong. The CDR3 length is 14 residues. Per germline, CDR1 GTSNPN and CDR2 SVGIG (reference sequence). The chain's CDR3 is CAWSEGGRAYEQYF. In nucleotides, the CDR3 is TGTGCCTGGAGTGAGGGGGGGAGGGCCTACGAGCAGTACTTC.

The genes are TRBV19 and TRBJ2-5; possible D gene TRBD1, 6 bases. The CDR3 has 14 residues. Germline values: CDR1 LNHDA, CDR2 SQIVND (reference sequence). Trimming removed 6 bases from V and 2 bases from J, with 13 bases in between. CDR3 sequence: CASRPPDRQETQYF. The CDR3 region has the DNA TGTGCCAGTAGGCCTCCCGACAGGCAAGAGACCCAGTACTTC.

This chain connects TRBV5-1 to TRBJ2-7; TRBD1 might be the D (5 bases). Trimming took off 6 bases at V and 6 bases at J, with 16 bases between the two ends. Germline CDR1 is SGHRS and CDR2 is YFSETQ. The CDR3 loop spans 13 amino acids. CDR3 nucleotide sequence: TGCGCCAGCACCGGCCAGGGTTACGGCGAGCAGTACTTC. Translated: CASTGQGYGEQYF.

The rearrangement uses TRBV5-1 and TRBJ1-3, with 8 bases fitting TRBD1. The CDR3 has 16 amino acids. V trimming: 4 bases; J trimming: 0 bases; junction bases outside the gene matches: 6. Per the germline V gene, CDR1 is SGHRS and CDR2 is YFSETQ. Here the CDR3 reads CASSRGQVNSGNTIYF. The CDR3 DNA reads TGCGCCAGCAGCAGGGGACAGGTCAACTCTGGAAACACCATATATTTT.

The chain uses TRBV5-1 and TRBJ2-4; D call uncertain. The V and J ends lost 4 bases and 1 base respectively, with 15 bases between them. The germline CDR1 and CDR2 sequences are SGHRS and YFSETQ. The CDR3 extends over 16 amino acids. The CDR3: CASSLSALVAKNIQYF. The CDR3, as DNA: TGCGCCAGCAGCCTCTCGGCATTGGTGGCCAAAAACATTCAGTACTTC.

The chain links TRBV7-6 to TRBJ2-1; 7 nucleotides line up with TRBD1. V lost 2 bases and J lost 7; bases outside the gene matches: 20. The germline gives CDR1 SGHVS, CDR2 FNYEAQ. CDR3 length equals 19 residues. For the CDR3, the DNA is TGTGCCAGCAGCTTATCCCAACACCCCGGGACAGACACTGGAAATGAGCAGTTCTTC. Its translation is CASSLSQHPGTDTGNEQFF.